The T cell receptor beta chain under discussion was sequenced for a study of blood T cell repertoires in COVID-19. Study overall: The samples span acute and convalescent COVID-19 from the United States, Italy and Spain. The cDNA or gDNA used as material had been derived from T cells, B-cell-depleted T cells, or PBMCs.

The germline V gene encodes CDR1 MDHEN and CDR2 SYDVKM. Unmatched junction bases numbered 12, after V lost 10 bases and J lost 3 bases. CDR3 length: 14 amino acids. In the original analysis: Counts of nucleated cells, estimated from reference gene primer amplification, were obtained. TCRdb keeps only in-frame clones here, not all; method: immunoSEQ multiplex PCR. The D gene and trimming were derived from the DNA, and the V and J assignments and clone size from that table. The sample shows around 170,000 clones, around 86% of them seen only once. The clonotype was recovered from a man aged 45-60 years with active or convalescent COVID-19. The V and J genes are TRBV28 and TRBJ2-7, with TRBD2 matching over 7 bases. The sequencing sample was made of peripheral blood. The CDR3 here is CATYSGGLFYEQYF. The CDR3 nucleotides are TGTGCCACATATTCGGGGGGATTGTTCTACGAGCAGTACTTC.